The 26 T cell receptor beta chains below all came from one sample that was sequenced in a study of T cells after yellow fever vaccination. TCRdb redid the calling of the 5' RACE reads with MiXCR, one entry per CDR3 protein. The repertoire holds some 300,000 distinct CDR3 sequences, with approximately 10% as singletons. The material was CD4+ T cells sorted from PBMCs, obtained 5 days after the yellow fever booster vaccination. These TCRs come from a man younger than 35 who received the YFV17D yellow fever vaccine.

V and J are TRBV9 and TRBJ2-5; no clear D. The germline gives CDR1 SGDLS, CDR2 YYNGEE. V gave up 3 bases and J gave up 5 bases, with 11 bases separating them. This CDR3 is 13 amino acids long. CDR3 sequence (DNA): TGTGCCAGCAGCGCTCGTCTCGAGGAGACCCAGTACTTC. Translated, it gives CASSARLEETQYF.

This clonotype was found a few times. The chain combines TRBV6-5 with TRBJ2-7; D is possibly TRBD1 (5 bases). CDR1 is MNHEY and CDR2 is SVGAGI in the germline V gene. The length of the CDR3 is 15 residues. Trimming took 0 bases from V and 0 from J, leaving 9 bases between them. CDR3 nucleotide sequence: TGTGCCAGCAGTTACTCGAAACAGGTCTCCTACGAGCAGTACTTC. Residues: CASSYSKQVSYEQYF.

At least ten counts were recorded for this clonotype. The rearrangement joins TRBV29-1 to TRBJ2-3; weak D call: TRBD1 (6 bases). CDR3 length: 16 amino acids. Germline loops: CDR1 SQVTM, CDR2 ANQGSEA. Trimming removed 5 bases from V and 1 base from J, with 19 bases in between. CDR3 in DNA: TGCAGCGTTCTGGGGGCAATGTTACTCCGCACAGATACGCAGTATTTT. Protein sequence: CSVLGAMLLRTDTQYF.

This clonotype was detected a few times. The chain links TRBV5-5 to TRBJ2-3; D is perhaps TRBD2 (5 bases). The CDR3 runs 14 residues. Trimming stripped 0 bases from V and 6 bases from J, with 11 bases between. CDR1 and CDR2 (germline): SGHKS, YYEKEE (reference sequence). CDR3 in amino acids: CASSLVGVWDTQYF. CDR3 sequence (DNA): TGTGCCAGCAGCTTGGTCGGGGTCTGGGATACGCAGTATTTT.

CDR3 sequence reads: CAISESGGIDAFF. The CDR3, as DNA: TGTGCCATCAGTGAGTCGGGAGGGATTGATGCTTTCTTT. J is TRBJ1-1 and V is TRBV10-3; no clear D. The CDR3 is made up of 13 amino acids. Germline values: CDR1 ENHRY, CDR2 SYGVKD. V was trimmed by 0 bases and J by 11 bases, leaving 13 bases between them.

The chain employs TRBV20-1 and TRBJ1-1; D perhaps matches TRBD1 (5 bases). The CDR3 is 13 residues long. Germline loops: CDR1 DFQATT, CDR2 SNEGSKA (reference sequence). Trimming took 6 bases from V and 10 from J, leaving 21 bases between them. The CDR3: CSAPRAVGRGAFF. The CDR3 DNA reads as TGCAGTGCCCCTCGGGCGGTTGGTAGGGGAGCTTTCTTT.

This clonotype was found a few times. The genes are TRBV11-2 and TRBJ2-7, with 8 bases lining up with TRBD1. CDR1 and CDR2 (germline): SGHAT, FQNNGV. There are 16 residues in the CDR3. The V and J ends lost 5 bases and 5 bases, in that order; junction bases with no gene match: 14. CDR3 DNA sequence: TGTGCCAGCAGCCCACTCAGGGGGCAGGGGCGCCACGAGCAGTACTTC. As protein: CASSPLRGQGRHEQYF.

This chain links TRBV5-1 with TRBJ1-1, with D possibly TRBD1 on 5 matching bases. CDR3 length: 12 residues. CDR1 is SGHRS, CDR2 YFSETQ, per germline. Trimming stripped 6 bases from V and 3 bases from J, with 9 bases between. CDR3 in amino acids: CASTGAYTEAFF. DNA for the CDR3: TGCGCCAGCACCGGGGCTTACACTGAAGCTTTCTTT.

The chain links TRBV4-2 to TRBJ2-7; 11 positions match TRBD1. Losses at the gene ends were 1 base for V and 5 bases for J; bases not matched to a gene: 7. CDR3 length: 16 residues. Germline CDR1 is LGHNA and CDR2 is YNFKEQ. In DNA, the CDR3 is TGTGCCAGCAGCCAAGCCGGACAGGGGGCGCGGGACGAGCAGTACTTC. Amino acid sequence: CASSQAGQGARDEQYF.

The chain couples TRBV9 to TRBJ2-7; D possibly corresponds to TRBD1 (6 bases). The ends were cut back, 0 bases at V and 4 bases at J, with 14 bases in the middle. The CDR3 runs to 15 residues. CDR1 is SGDLS and CDR2 is YYNGEE in the germline V gene. The CDR3 loop reads CASSVGGRGDYEQYF. The DNA of the CDR3 is TGTGCCAGCAGCGTAGGCGGCAGGGGAGATTACGAGCAGTACTTC.

This rearrangement joins TRBV7-8 to TRBJ1-1, with no clear D. Germline CDR1 and CDR2: SGHVS and FQNEAQ. The CDR3 sequence is 15 residues long. V was shortened by 1 base and J by 1 base, with 10 bases between the two germline ends. This chain's CDR3 is CASSLDRVRNTEAFF. The CDR3 region has the DNA TGTGCCAGCAGCTTAGATAGAGTTCGGAACACTGAAGCTTTCTTT. The variable domain in full, with the rest retrieved from reference TRBV7-8 and TRBJ1-1, is GAGVSQSPRYKVAKRGQDVALRCDPISGHVSLFWYQQALGQGPEFLTYFQNEAQLDKSGLPSDRFFAERPEGSVSTLKIQRTQQEDSAVYLCASSLDRVRNTEAFFGQGTRLTVV.

Written as DNA, the CDR3 is TGTGCCAGCAGCTTAGTATGGGCAGGGGGACAGACCCAGTACTTC. The encoded protein is CASSLVWAGGQTQYF. The chain combines TRBV7-2 with TRBJ2-5; 7 positions agree with TRBD1. Germline CDR1 is SGHTA and CDR2 is FQGNSA. Trimming took 1 base from V and 6 from J; bases not matched to a gene: 8. The CDR3 consists of 15 residues.

The V and J genes are TRBV19 and TRBJ1-2; 9 bases fit TRBD1. The germline V gene encodes CDR1 LNHDA and CDR2 SQIVND (reference sequence). This CDR3 has 14 amino acids. The V and J ends lost 10 bases and 1 base, in that order; junction bases with no gene match: 7. The CDR3 DNA is TGTGCCACTACGGGACAGGGAATTAACTATGGCTACACCTTC. This translates into CATTGQGINYGYTF.

This sequence joins TRBV21-1 and TRBJ2-7; the D call in the table, TRBD1, was not verified against the DNA. TRBV21-1 is flagged as a pseudogene. The CDR3 sequence is 13 residues long. CDR3 coding DNA: TGTGCCAGCAGCAATGGGCGGATCTACGAGCAGTACTTC. Encoded protein: CASSNGRIYEQYF.

This clonotype has more than one count but fewer than ten. The chain joins TRBV6-1 to TRBJ2-7; 8 bases agree with TRBD2. CDR3 length: 16 residues. Germline V gives CDR1 MNHNS, CDR2 SASEGT. Germline trimming cut 8 bases from V and 6 bases from J; bases unmatched to any gene: 18. CDR3 amino acids: CASDPLWTSRSGEQYF. The CDR3, as DNA: TGTGCCAGCGACCCCTTATGGACTAGCAGAAGTGGCGAGCAGTACTTC.

The sample holds a few counts of this clonotype. The rearrangement joins TRBV12-3 or TRBV12-4 to TRBJ2-3, with TRBD1 matching 7 bases. Losses at the gene ends were 3 bases for V and 8 bases for J; bases not matched to a gene: 5. The CDR3 runs 13 residues. In nucleotides, the CDR3 is TGTGCCAGCAGTTTCAGGTCAGGGGGTACGCAGTATTTT. Translating it yields CASSFRSGGTQYF.

This clonotype was seen many times. J is TRBJ2-1 and V is TRBV7-3, with 11 bases matching TRBD1. CDR1 and CDR2 (germline): SGHTA, FQGTGA. The CDR3 covers 14 residues. Germline trimming cut 4 bases from V and 7 bases from J; bases unmatched to any gene: 3. CDR3 sequence (DNA): TGTGCCAGCAGCTCCCGGGACAGGGGGAATGAGCAGTTCTTC. Translation gives CASSSRDRGNEQFF.

In its sample, this clonotype was seen a few times. The V and J genes are TRBV5-1 and TRBJ1-1; TRBD1 aligns across 8 bases. The trim removed 2 bases at V and 5 bases at J, leaving 5 bases unmatched. Germline-derived CDR1 and CDR2 are SGHRS and YFSETQ. The CDR3 runs to 14 residues. The CDR3 here is CASSFQGARTEAFF. The CDR3 coding sequence is TGCGCCAGCAGCTTCCAGGGGGCGCGTACTGAAGCTTTCTTT. The entire variable domain, with the rest obtained from reference TRBV5-1 and TRBJ1-1, is as follows: KAGVTQTPRYLIKTRGQQVTLSCSPISGHRSVSWYQQTPGQGLQFLFEYFSETQRNKGNFPGRFSGRQFSNSRSEMNVSTLELGDSALYLCASSFQGARTEAFFGQGTRLTVV.

This chain connects TRBV5-1 to TRBJ1-1; D possibly corresponds to TRBD1 (5 bases). Per germline, CDR1 SGHRS and CDR2 YFSETQ. The CDR3 runs 13 residues. V lost 4 bases and J 4 bases, leaving 11 bases between the germline ends. In DNA form, the CDR3 reads TGCGCCAGCAGCGCCAGGGAGGGCACTGAAGCTTTCTTT. Translated, it gives CASSAREGTEAFF.

This sequence joins TRBV20-1 and TRBJ2-7; the match to TRBD2 covers 7 bases. The CDR3 covers 12 residues. J was trimmed by 4 bases and V by 3 bases; bases with no gene match: 3. From germline, CDR1 is DFQATT and CDR2 SNEGSKA (reference sequence). The CDR3 sequence is CSARTSPYEQYV. The CDR3 bases are TGCAGTGCTAGGACTAGCCCGTACGAGCAGTACGTC.

In this sample, this clonotype turned up many times. The genes are TRBV7-2 and TRBJ2-5; TRBD1 matches 8 bases. CDR3 length: 13 residues. Losses at the gene ends were 5 bases for V and 13 bases for J; bases not matched to a gene: 12. The germline V gene has CDR1 SGHTA and CDR2 FQGNSA. The CDR3 DNA follows: TGTGCCAGCAGCGCCGTTGGGACAGGAGTCCGGTACTTC. Amino acid sequence: CASSAVGTGVRYF.

The chain couples TRBV12-3 or TRBV12-4 to TRBJ2-7; D not certain. CDR3 length: 14 amino acids. V shed 7 bases and J shed 0 bases, with 13 bases lying between them. The CDR3 coding sequence is TGTGCCAGCACGAGACGCCCTGACTCCTACGAGCAGTACTTC. Its translation is CASTRRPDSYEQYF.

This rearrangement joins TRBV11-2 to TRBJ1-2; D ambiguous. The length of the CDR3 is 15 residues. Trimming left V 0 bases short and J 6 bases short, with 14 bases between. CDR1 SGHAT and CDR2 FQNNGV come from the germline V gene. The CDR3 nucleotides read TGTGCCAGCAGCTTAGATTGGGTTTCCTTTGATGGCTACACCTTC. This gives the protein CASSLDWVSFDGYTF.

The gene calls are TRBV6-6 and TRBJ2-3; 10 bases are a match to TRBD2. This CDR3 has 14 residues. The germline V gene has CDR1 MNHNY and CDR2 SVGAGI (reference sequence). Trimming took 8 bases from V and 4 from J; bases not matched to a gene: 6. The CDR3 loop reads CASGLAGVADTQYF. The CDR3 DNA sequence: TGTGCCAGCGGTCTAGCGGGGGTGGCAGATACGCAGTATTTT.

CDR3 amino acids: CASSPDRGNSPLHF. The CDR3, as DNA: TGCGCCAGCAGCCCGGACAGGGGGAATTCACCCCTCCACTTT. V gene TRBV5-1 combines with J gene TRBJ1-6; 10 positions match TRBD1. From germline, CDR1 is SGHRS and CDR2 YFSETQ. The CDR3 runs 14 residues. The trim removed 4 bases at V and 7 bases at J, leaving 2 bases unmatched. Full variable domain (rest looked up from reference TRBV5-1 and TRBJ1-6): KAGVTQTPRYLIKTRGQQVTLSCSPISGHRSVSWYQQTPGQGLQFLFEYFSETQRNKGNFPGRFSGRQFSNSRSEMNVSTLELGDSALYLCASSPDRGNSPLHFGNGTRLTVT.

This chain joins TRBV29-1 and TRBJ1-2; D not resolved. The CDR3 runs 13 residues. Germline loops: CDR1 SQVTM, CDR2 ANQGSEA. V was pared by 3 bases and J by 6 bases, with 14 bases between. In DNA, the CDR3 is TGCAGCGTTGATAGGACGGTCAGACATGGCTACACCTTC. The encoded protein is CSVDRTVRHGYTF.